These 8 T cell receptor beta chains were all obtained from the same sample, sequenced in a study of Ad26.COV2.S vaccination and SARS-CoV-2 variants. Regarding treatment: roughly 18 received Ad26.COV2.S at low or high dose, single or two shots; about 5 received placebo; per-sample allocation not given. Samples came from day 63 after the first vaccine or placebo injection. Here immunoSEQ multiplex PCR was the method, and the copy in TCRdb shows in-frame clones only, minus some. This table holds approximately 300,000 clones, 85% to 90% found once. Specimen: peripheral blood, collected in a trial of Ad26.COV2.S vaccine versus placebo. These receptors all come from a person between 18 and 65 years old who received the Ad26.COV2.S COVID-19 vaccine or a placebo.

The CDR3 loop reads CAWPGPSNYGYTF. The DNA of the CDR3 is TGTGCCTGGCCGGGACCGAGTAACTATGGCTACACCTTC. J is TRBJ1-2 and V is TRBV30; D may be TRBD1 (5 bases). Trimming pared 5 bases from V and 1 base from J, leaving 11 bases between. Looked up from germline, CDR1 is GTSNPN and CDR2 is SVGIG (reference sequence). There are 13 residues in the CDR3.

The genes are TRBV11-3 and TRBJ1-2, with a weak D call TRBD1 (5 bases). Germline-derived CDR1 and CDR2 are SGHNT and YENEEA. The germline V and J ends were trimmed by 5 bases and 4 bases, with 8 bases remaining between them. The CDR3 spans 12 residues. The CDR3 sequence is CASSNGAYGYTF. The CDR3 region has the DNA TGTGCCAGCAGCAACGGGGCCTATGGCTACACCTTC.

The chain is built from TRBV3-1 (or the pseudogene TRBV3-2) and TRBJ1-2; no definite D call. The V gene's germline CDR1 is LGHDT and CDR2 YNNKEL (reference sequence). CDR3 length: 15 residues. The germline V and J ends were trimmed by 0 bases and 8 bases, with 16 bases remaining between them. CDR3 loop: CASSQDFQGPLGYTF. The CDR3 DNA reads TGTGCCAGCAGCCAAGATTTTCAAGGCCCCCTGGGCTACACCTTC.

The genes are TRBV7-9 and TRBJ1-4; D call uncertain. The germline V gene encodes CDR1 SEHNR and CDR2 FQNEAQ (reference sequence). The V end lost 3 bases, the J end lost 0 bases, and 5 bases lay between the germline ends. The CDR3 is made up of 14 amino acids. This chain's CDR3 is CASSFRPTNEKLFF. The CDR3, as DNA: TGTGCCAGCAGCTTTCGTCCAACTAATGAAAAACTGTTTTTT.

The V and J genes are TRBV30 and TRBJ2-7; TRBD1 aligns across 10 bases. This CDR3 is built from 13 residues. Germline trimming cut 1 base from V and 6 bases from J; bases unmatched to any gene: 3. CDR1 and CDR2 (germline): GTSNPN, SVGIG (reference sequence). CDR3 DNA sequence: TGTGCCTGGAGTGCCGGACAGGGGGTCGAGCAGTACTTC. Protein: CAWSAGQGVEQYF.

The chain links TRBV9 to TRBJ2-3; the match to TRBD2 covers 9 bases. This CDR3 spans 18 amino acids. CDR1 and CDR2 from the germline V gene are SGDLS and YYNGEE. V was pared by 0 bases and J by 4 bases, with 12 bases of the junction left unmatched. In DNA form, the CDR3 reads TGTGCCAGCAGCGTAGGGAGGTCTAGCGGGGAAGTCCCAGATACGCAGTATTTT. This sequence encodes CASSVGRSSGEVPDTQYF.

J is TRBJ2-1 and V is TRBV6-5, with 9 nucleotides matching TRBD2. From germline, CDR1 is MNHEY and CDR2 SVGAGI. The CDR3 is 15 residues long. With 6 bases clipped from V and 2 bases from J, the junction kept 5 bases outside the gene matches. The CDR3 bases are TGTGCCAGCAGGGCCAAGCGGGGGGCCTACAATGAGCAGTTCTTC. It codes for CASRAKRGAYNEQFF.

The chain uses TRBV6-2 or TRBV6-3 and TRBJ1-6; 7 bases align to TRBD1. The germline V gene has CDR1 MNHEY and CDR2 SVGEGT. V was pared by 2 bases and J by 9 bases, with 13 bases of the junction left unmatched. The CDR3 has 17 residues. This CDR3 is CASSYPFPTGSVSPLHF. As DNA, the CDR3 is TGTGCCAGCAGTTACCCTTTTCCGACAGGGTCTGTTTCACCCCTCCACTTT.